This TCR beta chain was observed in a study of OX40 agonist ivuxolimab in advanced cancers. Turning to the study itself: At under 85% male, the cohort had a mean age of about 60 years, ranging from about 23 to 79. Partial responses occurred in Three dose-escalation patients, one with hepatocellular carcinoma and two with cutaneous melanoma. Findings of the study overall: Among the lowest levels of clonal expansion were found in partial responders at 0.1-3.0 mg/kg. Dosing at 0.1 to 3.0 mg/kg was accompanied by clonal expansion of CD4+ and CD8+ blood T cells by week 6.

This clone showed up just once. Its antigen remains unidentified. The CDR3 is 19 amino acids. In germline, CDR1 is SGHVS, CDR2 FNYEAQ. V was shortened by 4 bases and J by 0 bases, with 24 bases between the two germline ends. Using immunoSEQ multiplex PCR, the repertoire was profiled, and TCRdb retains in-frame clones only, with some absent. Here the sample spans around 90,000 clones, approximately 90% being singletons. Sequences were derived from CD4+ or CD8+ T cells sorted from blood, sampled in a trial of the OX40 agonist ivuxolimab. This sequence joins TRBV7-6 and TRBJ1-2; D might be TRBD1 (5 bases). The TCR comes from an adult with an advanced solid tumor such as melanoma, head and neck, liver or kidney cancer. CDR3 sequence reads: CASSSNFGGSARANYGYTF. As DNA, the CDR3 is TGTGCCAGCAGCTCCAACTTTGGGGGATCGGCCCGAGCTAACTATGGCTACACCTTC.